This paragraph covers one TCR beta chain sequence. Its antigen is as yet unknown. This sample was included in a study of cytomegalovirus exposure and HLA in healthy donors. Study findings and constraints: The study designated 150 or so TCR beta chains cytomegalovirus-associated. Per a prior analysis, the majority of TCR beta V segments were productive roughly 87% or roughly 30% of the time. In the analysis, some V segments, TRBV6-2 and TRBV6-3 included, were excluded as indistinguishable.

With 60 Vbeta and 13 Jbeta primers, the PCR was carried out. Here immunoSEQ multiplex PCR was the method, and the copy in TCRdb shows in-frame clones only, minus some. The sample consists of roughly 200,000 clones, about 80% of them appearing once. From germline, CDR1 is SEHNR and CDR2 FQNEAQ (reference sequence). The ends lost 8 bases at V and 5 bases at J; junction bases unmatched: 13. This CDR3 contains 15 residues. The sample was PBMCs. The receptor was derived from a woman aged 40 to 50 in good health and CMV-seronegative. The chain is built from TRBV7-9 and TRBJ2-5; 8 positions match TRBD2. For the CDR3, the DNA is TGTGCCAGCCGCTCGGAGGTGCGGGGGGAGGAGACCCAGTACTTC. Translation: CASRSEVRGEETQYF.